These 25 T cell receptor beta chains were sequenced from one sample in a study of blood T cells in healthy people across ages. With a J-beta primer mix and a sample-barcoded 5' primer, a second PCR ran about 7 to 12 cycles. TCRdb redid the calling of the 5' RACE reads with MiXCR, one entry per CDR3 protein. Here the sample spans about 290,000 distinct CDR3 sequences, around 29% being singletons. Sequenced input: blood. The receptors were gathered from a woman aged 70-85 years in good health.

CDR3 DNA: TGTGCCAGCAGCTTGGTGACAGACAATGAGCAGTTCTTC. It codes for CASSLVTDNEQFF. The chain carries TRBV5-6 and TRBJ2-1, with TRBD1 as a possible D gene (5 bases). The CDR3 length is 13 residues. The germline V and J ends were trimmed by 0 bases and 5 bases, with 6 bases remaining between them. CDR1 is SGHDT, CDR2 YYEEEE, per germline.

This clonotype was found many times. The V gene is TRBV6-5, the J gene TRBJ1-4; D gene ambiguous. Trimming took off 6 bases at V and 0 bases at J, with 11 bases between the two ends. The CDR3 is made up of 15 amino acids. Germline CDR1 reads MNHEY; CDR2 reads SVGAGI. The CDR3 coding sequence is TGTGCCAGCAGCTGGACTGTTACAACTAATGAAAAACTGTTTTTT. It is translated as CASSWTVTTNEKLFF.

The CDR3 DNA reads as TGTGCCAGCAGCTTACAACTAGCGGGAGTGGACGAGCAGTTCTTC. It encodes CASSLQLAGVDEQFF. The rearrangement joins TRBV7-3 to TRBJ2-5; 11 positions match TRBD2. The DNA end is a closer match to TRBJ2-1, so the J assignment may be wrong. Germline CDR1 is SGHTA and CDR2 is FQGTGA. The CDR3 length is 15 residues.

In this sample, this clonotype turned up a few times. The chain combines TRBV24-1 with TRBJ2-1; maybe TRBD1 (6 bases). This CDR3 comprises 12 residues. Trimming cost V 12 bases and J 0 bases, with 8 bases left between them. CDR1 KGHDR and CDR2 SFDVKD come from the germline V gene. The CDR3 sequence: CASGDSYNEQFF. In DNA, the CDR3 is TGTGCCTCAGGGGACTCCTACAATGAGCAGTTCTTC.

This rearrangement joins TRBV7-9 to TRBJ2-7, with TRBD1 matching over 8 bases. This CDR3 region has 14 residues. Germline CDR1 is SEHNR and CDR2 is FQNEAQ (reference sequence). Trimming cost V 6 bases and J 3 bases; bases outside gene matches: 7. The CDR3 protein is CASSPGQAFYEQYF. The CDR3 DNA follows: TGTGCCAGCAGTCCGGGACAGGCATTCTACGAGCAGTACTTC.

Ten or more counts support this clonotype. The chain is built from TRBV4-3 and TRBJ1-5; perhaps TRBD1 as D (6 bases). Germline CDR1 and CDR2: LGHNA and YSLEER. The V end was cut by 2 bases, the J end by 4 bases, with 12 bases between. The CDR3 is made up of 15 amino acids. The CDR3 sequence: CASSQSLGGNQPQHF. Written as DNA, the CDR3 is TGCGCCAGCAGCCAATCCCTAGGGGGAAATCAGCCCCAGCATTTT.

The chain recombines TRBV12-3 or TRBV12-4 with TRBJ2-1; the D is unclear. Trimming shortened V by 1 base and J by 5 bases, and 6 bases separated the two germline ends. This CDR3 contains 13 residues. CDR3 bases: TGTGCCAGCAGTTTAGACAGTAACAATGAGCAGTTCTTC. This codes for CASSLDSNNEQFF.

The chain links TRBV14 to TRBJ1-1; weak D call: TRBD1 (5 bases). From germline, CDR1 is SGHDN and CDR2 FVKESK. This CDR3 region has 13 residues. Trimming removed 2 bases from V and 6 bases from J, with 10 bases in between. The chain's CDR3 is CASSQILGAEAFF. CDR3 bases: TGTGCCAGCAGCCAAATACTGGGGGCTGAAGCTTTCTTT.

This clonotype has at least ten counts. The chain joins TRBV12-3 or TRBV12-4 to TRBJ2-5, with D unresolved. V lost 5 bases and J 3 bases, leaving 16 bases between the germline ends. The CDR3 covers 15 residues. CDR3 residues: CASSQKVGRKETQYF. CDR3 nucleotide sequence: TGTGCCAGCAGTCAAAAAGTGGGTCGGAAAGAGACCCAGTACTTC.

This clonotype came up a few times. The chain links TRBV7-8 to TRBJ2-5, with 7 positions matching TRBD2. J lost 7 bases, V lost 10 bases, and 12 bases had no gene match. The CDR3 is 13 amino acids. From germline, CDR1 is SGHVS and CDR2 FQNEAQ. This CDR3 is CAIGAAGEGTQYF. CDR3 DNA sequence: TGTGCCATTGGGGCGGCGGGAGAAGGGACCCAGTACTTC.

The chain recombines TRBV28 with TRBJ1-5, with unresolved D. The CDR3 runs 12 residues. Trimming took off 7 bases at V and 0 bases at J, with 4 bases between the two ends. Per the germline V gene, CDR1 is MDHEN and CDR2 is SYDVKM. Here the CDR3 DNA reads TGTGCCAGCACCATTAGCAATCAGCCCCAGCATTTT. It translates to CASTISNQPQHF.

In DNA, the CDR3 is TGTGCCAGCAGCTCACAGGTGAACACTGAAGCTTTCTTT. It yields the protein CASSSQVNTEAFF. The rearrangement links TRBV7-2 to TRBJ1-1, with D tentatively TRBD1 (5 bases). Germline V lookup: CDR1 SGHTA, CDR2 FQGNSA. This CDR3 region has 13 residues. Between the trimmed V and J ends, which lost 4 bases and 0 bases, there was a span of 6 bases.

This clonotype was counted many times. This chain links TRBV6-2 or TRBV6-3 with TRBJ2-1, with 10 bases identical to TRBD2. The CDR3 is made up of 15 amino acids. V trimming: 2 bases; J trimming: 6 bases; junction bases outside the gene matches: 4. Germline CDR1 is MNHEY and CDR2 is SVGEGT. CDR3 residues: CASSYSASGSNEQFF. In nucleotides, the CDR3 is TGTGCCAGCAGTTACAGTGCTAGCGGGAGCAATGAGCAGTTCTTC.

This chain connects TRBV28 to TRBJ2-1, with 10 bases identical to TRBD1. Germline-derived CDR1 and CDR2 are MDHEN and SYDVKM. The CDR3 loop spans 15 amino acids. V lost 8 bases, J lost 7 bases, and 11 bases stayed unmatched. The CDR3 here is CASFQGDRGSNEQFF. The CDR3 nucleotides read TGTGCCAGCTTCCAAGGGGACAGGGGTTCGAATGAGCAGTTCTTC.

This clonotype was seen more than once but under ten times. The chain links TRBV29-1 to TRBJ2-1; 7 bases match TRBD2. Germline V gives CDR1 SQVTM, CDR2 ANQGSEA. The V gene end was trimmed by 8 bases and the J gene end by 5 bases; junction bases not matched to a gene: 9. There are 13 residues in the CDR3. CDR3 bases: TGCAGCCACACCGGACTAGTCAACAATGAGCAGTTCTTC. Translating gives CSHTGLVNNEQFF.

This clonotype came up a few times. This chain joins TRBV20-1 and TRBJ2-1, with D possibly being TRBD2 (5 bases). There are 13 residues in the CDR3. Looked up from germline, CDR1 is DFQATT and CDR2 is SNEGSKA (reference sequence). V dropped 6 bases and J dropped 8 bases, with 17 bases sitting between them. The CDR3 DNA follows: TGCAGTGCACCCGCGCCTAGCAGCCATGAGCAGTTCTTC. It translates to CSAPAPSSHEQFF.

The CDR3 spells CASSLPRGSSYNEQFF. The CDR3 nucleotides read TGTGCCAGCAGCTTACCACGGGGATCCTCCTACAATGAGCAGTTCTTC. V is TRBV5-6 and J is TRBJ2-1; D possibly corresponds to TRBD2 (5 bases). Germline CDR1 is SGHDT and CDR2 is YYEEEE. V was trimmed by 2 bases and J by 0 bases, leaving 12 bases between them. The CDR3 has 16 amino acids.

In its sample, this clonotype was seen a few times. V gene TRBV7-9 combines with J gene TRBJ2-7; 9 bases are a match to TRBD1. The CDR3 has 14 amino acids. The germline V gene encodes CDR1 SEHNR and CDR2 FQNEAQ (reference sequence). V lost 5 bases to trimming and J lost 3 bases; unmatched junction nucleotides: 5. CDR3 nucleotides: TGTGCCAGCAGCAACTACAGGGGGCTCTACGAGCAGTACTTC. It yields the protein CASSNYRGLYEQYF.

This clonotype was counted between two and nine times. V is TRBV6-5 and J is TRBJ1-2; no clear D. Trimming took 7 bases from V and 2 from J, leaving 14 bases between them. CDR3 length: 14 amino acids. CDR1 and CDR2 (germline): MNHEY, SVGAGI. CDR3: CASTPGTFNYGYTF. CDR3 coding DNA: TGTGCCAGCACCCCGGGCACCTTCAACTATGGCTACACCTTC.

The chain recombines TRBV20-1 with TRBJ2-1; a weak D match, TRBD2 (5 bases). The CDR3 has 14 amino acids. Trimming cost V 6 bases and J 7 bases, with 19 bases left between them. Looked up from germline, CDR1 is DFQATT and CDR2 is SNEGSKA (reference sequence). CDR3 in DNA: TGCAGTGCCCGTAAGGTAGCGATCGGTAATGAGCAGTTCTTC. Translated: CSARKVAIGNEQFF.

The chain uses TRBV20-1 and TRBJ2-4; 9 bases are a match to TRBD1. V shed 6 bases and J 0 bases; nucleotides not matched to a gene: 18. This CDR3 has 19 residues. Germline CDR1 DFQATT, CDR2 SNEGSKA (reference sequence). This chain's CDR3 is CSARPGGTGLNLAKNIQYF. The DNA for the CDR3 is TGCAGTGCCCGACCAGGGGGGACAGGGTTAAATTTAGCCAAAAACATTCAGTACTTC.

The V call is TRBV11-2, the J call TRBJ2-5; D is possibly TRBD1 (5 bases). The tail of the sequence fits TRBJ2-7 better, so the J call may be wrong. The length of the CDR3 is 17 residues. Germline values: CDR1 SGHAT, CDR2 FQNNGV. CDR3 sequence: CASSLRGSTGATYEQYF. CDR3 in DNA: TGTGCCAGCAGCTTGCGTGGGTCCACTGGGGCAACCTACGAGCAGTACTTC.

The chain is built from TRBV10-2 and TRBJ2-6, with 10 bases that match TRBD1. Germline-derived CDR1 and CDR2 are WSHSY and SAAADI. Germline trimming cut 6 bases from V and 1 base from J; bases unmatched to any gene: 0. This CDR3 has 15 residues. The CDR3 here is CASRDRGSGANVLTF. CDR3 nucleotides: TGCGCCAGCAGGGACAGGGGGTCTGGGGCCAACGTCCTGACTTTC.

This rearrangement joins TRBV29-1 to TRBJ2-3; TRBD1 matches 7 bases. The germline V gene encodes CDR1 SQVTM and CDR2 ANQGSEA. The CDR3 loop spans 14 amino acids. With 7 bases clipped from V and 2 bases from J, the junction kept 9 bases outside the gene matches. The CDR3 protein is CSARQGVDTDTQYF. Written as DNA, the CDR3 is TGCAGCGCCCGACAGGGAGTAGACACAGATACGCAGTATTTT.

This clonotype was picked up a small number of times. The genes are TRBV7-6 and TRBJ2-5, with TRBD1 as a possible D gene (7 bases). Germline values: CDR1 SGHVS, CDR2 FNYEAQ. V was clipped by 4 bases and J by 5 bases, with 14 bases between them. This CDR3 has 14 amino acids. The CDR3 sequence is CASSSQGGGETQYF. The CDR3 DNA reads as TGTGCCAGCAGCTCTCAGGGGGGTGGGGAGACCCAGTACTTC.